The rows below give T cell receptor beta chains drawn from one sample of a study of blood T cell repertoires in COVID-19. Data came from immunoSEQ multiplex PCR; TCRdb stores just in-frame clones and leaves some out. Here the sample spans hundreds of thousands of clones, approximately 82% being singletons. Input material: peripheral blood. The receptors come from an elderly man with acute or convalescent COVID-19. Each CDR3 is given with its conserved first and last residue. D genes are given only for firm matches. Expanded clones get a size class; other rows say once, few or many, or leave the size out.

>TRBD1|TRBJ2-4|.|18|TRBV29-1
TGCAGCGTTGAACCCCCGGGGGGAACCGGGACAGGGCCAAACATTCAGTACTTC
CSVEPPGGTGTGPNIQYF
>TRBD2|TRBJ2-5|few|13|TRBV12-3/TRBV12-4
TGTGCCAGCAGTTTTACGGGAGGAGAGACCCAGTACTTC
CASSFTGGETQYF
>.|TRBJ2-2|.|17|TRBV28
TGTGCCAGCAGTTTATTCGGAGCGTTGCCTGGGACCGGGGAGCTGTTTTTT
CASSLFGALPGTGELFF
>.|TRBJ1-1|.|14|TRBV7-2
TGTGCCAGCAGCTTCGGGGGGCTGGACACTGAAGCTTTCTTT
CASSFGGLDTEAFF
>.|TRBJ1-1|.|14|TRBV16
TGTGCCAGCACCTCCCAGGGGATTAACACTGAAGCTTTCTTT
CASTSQGINTEAFF
>.|TRBJ2-3|once|16|TRBV7-7
TGTGCTAGCAGTTTATACCCCGGGGGAGGCGCAGATACGCAGTATTTT
CASSLYPGGGADTQYF
>TRBD2|TRBJ2-1|once|14|TRBV20-1
TGCAGTGCTAGTATGGCGGGAGGGTGGAATGAGCAGTTCTTC
CSASMAGGWNEQFF
>TRBD2|TRBJ2-2|.|16|TRBV3-1/TRBV3-2
TGTGCCAGCAGCCCTCCTCGGACTAGCGGGACCGGGGAGCTGTTTTTT
CASSPPRTSGTGELFF
>.|TRBJ2-2|.|19|TRBV4-1
TGCGCCAGCAGCCTAGGATTGGGGGCCCTGCCAACCAGGGCCGGGGAGCTGTTTTTT
CASSLGLGALPTRAGELFF
>.|TRBJ2-2|.|11|TRBV30
TGTGTTACAGCGAACACCGGGGAGCTGTTTTTT
CVTANTGELFF
>.|TRBJ1-2|.|13|TRBV4-1
TGCGCCAGCAGCCAAGAGGCCCAATATGGCTACACCTTC
CASSQEAQYGYTF
>.|TRBJ1-5|.|16|TRBV4-2
TGTGCCAGCAGCCAAGATCTAATTGGAGGGAGACAGCCCCAGCATTTT
CASSQDLIGGRQPQHF
>.|TRBJ2-1|once|14|TRBV4-1
TGCGCCAGCAGTGAGGCCGGCTCCTACAATGAGCAGTTCTTC
CASSEAGSYNEQFF
>.|TRBJ1-2|.|15|TRBV19
TGTGCCAGTAGTATAGTCTTCCGGGACACCTATGGCTACACCTTC
CASSIVFRDTYGYTF
>TRBD1|TRBJ1-2|.|13|TRBV28
TGTGCCAGCAGCCCGGGACAGAGCTATGGCTACACCTTC
CASSPGQSYGYTF
>.|TRBJ1-4|.|15|TRBV10-3
TGTGCCATCAGTGAGTTACAGGGCATCAATGAAAAACTGTTTTTT
CAISELQGINEKLFF
>.|TRBJ2-7|.|12|TRBV5-1
TGCGCCAGCAGCTTTTCTCGCGGCGAGCAGTACTTC
CASSFSRGEQYF
>TRBD2|TRBJ2-1|.|16|TRBV5-1
TGCGCCAGCAGCTTGTGGACTAGCGGGGGTTACAATGAGCAGTTCTTC
CASSLWTSGGYNEQFF
>.|TRBJ1-6|.|14|TRBV3-1/TRBV3-2
TGTGCCAGCAGCCAAGCAACAGGCAATTCACCCCTCCACTTT
CASSQATGNSPLHF
>.|TRBJ2-2|.|15|TRBV9
TGTGCCAGCAGCGTAGGTAATAGCAACACCGGGGAGCTGTTTTTT
CASSVGNSNTGELFF
>.|TRBJ2-1|.|15|TRBV6-4
TGTGCCAGCAGTCGAGACGGAGTCTCCTACAATGAGCAGTTCTTC
CASSRDGVSYNEQFF
>TRBD2|TRBJ2-1|.|13|TRBV2
TGTGCCAGTGCCGGGAGGGCCGTTAATGAGCAGTTCTTC
CASAGRAVNEQFF
>TRBD1|TRBJ2-2|.|16|TRBV5-6
TGTGCCAGCAGCGGGTCCGGGACAGGGCACACCGGGGAGCTGTTTTTT
CASSGSGTGHTGELFF
>.|TRBJ2-2|few|16|TRBV5-4
TGTGCCAGCAGCTCTACCGGGACTGGGACCACCGGGGAGCTGTTTTTT
CASSSTGTGTTGELFF
>TRBD1|TRBJ1-1|.|16|TRBV7-9
TGTGCCAGCAGCCGTCGAACGACAGGGGCCAACACTGAAGCTTTCTTT
CASSRRTTGANTEAFF
>.|TRBJ1-6|.|16|TRBV18
TGTGCCAGCTCACCGTTTGGACAGAGACTTAATTCACCCCTCCACTTT
CASSPFGQRLNSPLHF
>TRBD2|TRBJ2-5|few|16|TRBV7-9
TGTGCCAGCAGCTTCTGGACTAGCGGGTCCAAAGAGACCCAGTACTTC
CASSFWTSGSKETQYF
>.|TRBJ2-7|.|14|TRBV10-3
TGTGCCATCAGTGAGCCCCCCGAGCGCTACGAGCAGTACTTC
CAISEPPERYEQYF
>TRBD1|TRBJ2-3|few|13|TRBV5-8
TGTGCCAGCACGACAGGGCGCACAGATACGCAGTATTTT
CASTTGRTDTQYF
>.|TRBJ1-4|.|16|TRBV6-6
TGTGCCAGCAGTTACGCTGAGCCCCCCTGGAGTGAAAAACTGTTTTTT
CASSYAEPPWSEKLFF
>TRBD2|TRBJ2-1|.|16|TRBV30
TGTGCCTGGAGTGTCCAACTAGCGGGAGGTGTCAATGAGCAGTTCTTC
CAWSVQLAGGVNEQFF
>.|TRBJ2-2|.|14|TRBV20-1
TGCAGTGCTAGTCGGGGGAGTTCCACCGGGGAGCTGTTTTTT
CSASRGSSTGELFF
>.|TRBJ1-5|.|15|TRBV9
TGTGCCAGCAGCGTAGATACCGGGATCCATCAGCCCCAGCATTTT
CASSVDTGIHQPQHF
>.|TRBJ2-3|.|16|TRBV5-1
TGCGCCAGCAGCTTTACTAGTCCGAGGGATACAGATACGCAGTATTTT
CASSFTSPRDTDTQYF
>.|TRBJ2-3|.|16|TRBV4-1
TGCGCCAGCAGCCCACGGGAGCGGACTAGCACAGATACGCAGTATTTT
CASSPRERTSTDTQYF
>.|TRBJ2-2|.|16|TRBV10-3
TGTGCCATCAGTGAGTCGCGGGGACGGGGCACCGGGGAGCTGTTTTTT
CAISESRGRGTGELFF
>TRBD2|TRBJ2-7|.|15|TRBV11-2
TGTGCCAGCAGCTTATCTTATTTAGCGGGGGTCGAGCAGTACTTC
CASSLSYLAGVEQYF
>.|TRBJ1-2|.|12|TRBV6-5
TGTGCCATCGGGGAGGCTAACTATGGCTACACCTTC
CAIGEANYGYTF
>TRBD1|TRBJ2-7|.|16|TRBV28
TGTGCCAGCAGTCCGTCCGGGACAGGGGGTTTATACGAGCAGTACTTC
CASSPSGTGGLYEQYF
>.|TRBJ2-3|.|11|TRBV7-2
TGTGCCAGCAGCTCCGCAGATACGCAGTATTTT
CASSSADTQYF
>.|TRBJ2-7|.|13|TRBV27
TGTGCCAGCGGCAGGACAAAGGCCTACGAGCAGTACTTC
CASGRTKAYEQYF
>.|TRBJ2-5|.|14|TRBV28
TGTGCCAGCAGTCTCAGGGGATTCCAAGAGACCCAGTACTTC
CASSLRGFQETQYF
>.|TRBJ2-4|.|16|TRBV19
TGTGCCAGTAGTAGCCTACGGGACACTCACAAAAACATTCAGTACTTC
CASSSLRDTHKNIQYF
>.|TRBJ2-1|.|11|TRBV28
TGTGCCAGCAATGAGGCTGATGAGCAGTTCTTC
CASNEADEQFF
>.|TRBJ2-7|.|14|TRBV28
TGTGCCAGCAGTTCGACAGCAAGCTCCTACGAGCAGTACTTC
CASSSTASSYEQYF
>TRBD1|TRBJ1-5|.|13|TRBV2
TGTGCCAGCACCGGGACAGCTAATCAGCCCCAGCATTTT
CASTGTANQPQHF
>.|TRBJ1-1|.|15|TRBV7-2
TGTGCCAGCAGCGCCCACGAAAGGGGCGTCACTGAAGCTTTCTTT
CASSAHERGVTEAFF
>.|TRBJ1-5|.|15|TRBV7-2
TGTGCCAGCAGCCAGAACAGGGCCCCCAATCAGCCCCAGCATTTT
CASSQNRAPNQPQHF
>TRBD2|TRBJ2-2|.|17|TRBV3-1/TRBV3-2
TGTGCCAGCAGCCAAGATATTAGCGGGAGGGCCACCGGGGAGCTGTTTTTT
CASSQDISGRATGELFF
>.|TRBJ2-5|.|13|TRBV5-4
TGTGCCAGCCGTACGGGGGTCCAAGAGACCCAGTACTTC
CASRTGVQETQYF
>.|TRBJ2-2|.|13|TRBV19
TGTGCCAGTAGTCAGACAGTTACCGGGGAGCTGTTTTTT
CASSQTVTGELFF
>.|TRBJ2-3|.|14|TRBV6-1
TGTGCCAGCAGTGAACTCGGGGACACAGATACGCAGTATTTT
CASSELGDTDTQYF
>TRBD2|TRBJ2-3|.|17|TRBV3-1/TRBV3-2
TGTGCCAGCAGCCAAGATTTGGGGGGAGGGCCGGGAGATACGCAGTATTTT
CASSQDLGGGPGDTQYF
>TRBD1|TRBJ2-7|.|15|TRBV7-9
TGTGCCAGCACCGAAGCCGGGACAGGGGGGTACGAGCAGTACTTC
CASTEAGTGGYEQYF
>.|TRBJ1-2|many|13|TRBV7-9
TGTGCCAGCAGCTTACAGGGTACGGATGGCTACACCTTC
CASSLQGTDGYTF